Listed below are T cell receptor beta chains from one sample, sequenced in a study of blood T cell repertoires in COVID-19. Method: immunoSEQ multiplex PCR; TCRdb's copy keeps in-frame clones and lacks some. The data show over 110,000 clones, with approximately 90% seen just once and 28% held by the top ten. Material for sequencing was peripheral blood. The source of these receptors is a human donor in a cohort sampled during active COVID-19. The CDR3 runs from the conserved cysteine through the conserved F or W. A D gene is named only where the DNA matches it firmly. Clone sizes are given selectively: once, few, many, or a class where the clone is expanded.

>TRBD2|TRBJ2-7|-|TRBV9
TGTGCCAGCAGCGTAGGACCTCTGACTAGCGGGGGGGCCTCCTACGAGCAGTACTTC
CASSVGPLTSGGASYEQYF
>-|TRBJ2-3|-|TRBV6-5
TGTGCCAGCAGTTACCACAGGGCAGGCGACACAGATACGCAGTATTTT
CASSYHRAGDTDTQYF
>TRBD1|TRBJ1-3|once|TRBV4-1
TGCGCCAGCAGCCAGGAAGACAGGGGGCCTGGAAACACCATATATTTT
CASSQEDRGPGNTIYF
>-|TRBJ1-2|-|TRBV2
TGTGCCAGCAGTGCCGACACCTATGGCTACACCTTC
CASSADTYGYTF
>-|TRBJ2-7|-|TRBV4-1
TGCGCCAGCAGCCAAGGAGAACGTTACGAGCAGTACTTC
CASSQGERYEQYF
>-|TRBJ2-1|once|TRBV19
TGTGCCAGTGGAGGGAGATACAATGAGCAGTTCTTC
CASGGRYNEQFF
>TRBD1|TRBJ1-1|-|TRBV6-5
TGTGCCAGCAGTTACTCCGGGACAGGGGTCACTGAAGCTTTCTTT
CASSYSGTGVTEAFF
>-|TRBJ1-5|-|TRBV7-2
TGTGCCAGCAGCCCCTGGGGGGATTATAGCAATCAGCCCCAGCATTTT
CASSPWGDYSNQPQHF
>-|TRBJ1-1|-|TRBV9
TGTGCCAGCAGCCCGCAGGGTACCCGCACTGAAGCTTTCTTT
CASSPQGTRTEAFF
>TRBD2|TRBJ2-5|-|TRBV5-1
TGCGCCAGCAGCTTGGTGGGGGGGAACCAAGAGACCCAGTACTTC
CASSLVGGNQETQYF
>TRBD1|TRBJ1-1|-|TRBV4-1
TGCGCCAGCAGCGAAACCGGGACAGGGCTGAACACTGAAGCTTTCTTT
CASSETGTGLNTEAFF
>TRBD1|TRBJ2-3|-|TRBV15
TGTGCCACCAGCAGGGGACAGGACACAGATACGCAGTATTTT
CATSRGQDTDTQYF
>-|TRBJ1-3|-|TRBV7-8
TGTGCCAGCAGCCTAACTGGAAACACCATATATTTT
CASSLTGNTIYF
>-|TRBJ2-3|-|TRBV3-1/TRBV3-2
TGTGCCAGCAGCCAAGAAGCCCCCTCGGCGCAGTATTTT
CASSQEAPSAQYF
>-|TRBJ1-5|-|TRBV11-3
TGTGCCAGCAGCCATCTCGGGGTAAGGAATCAGCCCCAGCATTTT
CASSHLGVRNQPQHF
>-|TRBJ2-6|-|TRBV5-4
TGTGCCAGCAGCCCCACCGGTGGGGGGTCTGGGGCCAACGTCCTGACTTTC
CASSPTGGGSGANVLTF
>TRBD1|TRBJ1-3|-|TRBV6-5
TGTGCCAGCAGTTACGGGGGACAGAACTCTGGAAACACCATATATTTT
CASSYGGQNSGNTIYF
>TRBD1|TRBJ1-1|-|TRBV6-5
TGTGCCAGCAGCCGACAGGGCAGCTCGGCTTTCTTT
CASSRQGSSAFF
>TRBD2|TRBJ2-5|-|TRBV4-1
TGCGCCAGCAGCCAACGGACTAGCGGGGGCCTCCAAGAGACCCAGTACTTC
CASSQRTSGGLQETQYF
>-|TRBJ2-7|many|TRBV6-2/TRBV6-3
TGTGCCAGCAGTTACTCCCGGGGGACTTACTACGAGCAGTACTTC
CASSYSRGTYYEQYF
>TRBD1|TRBJ1-2|few|TRBV30
TGTGCCTGGAGTGTATGGGACAGGGGGCAAGGTGGCTACACCTTC
CAWSVWDRGQGGYTF
>-|TRBJ2-5|-|TRBV7-8
TGTGCCAGCAGCTTAGCGAGGGAAAGGAGTGTGAAAGAGACCCAGTACTTC
CASSLARERSVKETQYF
>-|TRBJ1-2|-|TRBV9
TGTGCCAGCAGCCCCAGCATGGGACTGTCTAACTATGGCTACACCTTC
CASSPSMGLSNYGYTF
>TRBD2|TRBJ2-5|-|TRBV5-1
TGCGCCAGCAGCTCGTTGACTAGCGGGGGGGGCGGAGAGACCCAGTACTTC
CASSSLTSGGGGETQYF
>-|TRBJ1-3|-|TRBV7-9
TGTGCCAGCAGCTCGGCAGGGGTCGGAAACACCATATATTTT
CASSSAGVGNTIYF
>-|TRBJ2-1|-|TRBV3-1/TRBV3-2
TGTGCCAGCAGCCAATTCCCGGACACCAGATCGATCAATGAGCAGTTCTTC
CASSQFPDTRSINEQFF
>TRBD1|TRBJ2-5|few|TRBV7-9
TGTGCCAGCAGCCTGACAGGGTTGGGAGAGACCCAGTACTTC
CASSLTGLGETQYF
>-|TRBJ2-3|-|TRBV11-2
TGTGCCAGCAGCTACCGGACAGGCACAGATACGCAGTATTTT
CASSYRTGTDTQYF
>TRBD1|TRBJ1-5|-|TRBV19
TGTGCCAGTAGTATCCGGGACAGGGTTAGTAATCAGCCCCAGCATTTT
CASSIRDRVSNQPQHF
>-|TRBJ2-5|-|TRBV25-1
TGTGCCAGCAGTCGCCCGGGGTCACTAGTACAAGAGACCCAGTACTTC
CASSRPGSLVQETQYF
>TRBD1|TRBJ2-7|-|TRBV6-5
TGTGCCAGCATTAACGGGGGGACAGGGCCCTACGAGCAGTACTTC
CASINGGTGPYEQYF
>TRBD1|TRBJ1-4|few|TRBV3-1/TRBV3-2
TGTGCCAGCAGCCAAGACCAGACAGGGCCTAATGAAAAACTGTTTTTT
CASSQDQTGPNEKLFF
>-|TRBJ2-3|-|TRBV5-4
TGTGCCAGCAGCTTGGGGGGCGCGGGGCGCCGAGCAGATACGCAGTATTTT
CASSLGGAGRRADTQYF
>-|TRBJ2-5|-|TRBV3-1/TRBV3-2
TGTGCCAGCAGCCGCGGGGTGGGGGAGACCCAGTACTTC
CASSRGVGETQYF
>-|TRBJ1-5|few|TRBV6-1
TGTGCCAGCAGTGAAGGGCAGCTCTTGACTTATAGCAATCAGCCCCAGCATTTT
CASSEGQLLTYSNQPQHF
>TRBD1|TRBJ1-1|-|TRBV4-1
TGCGCCAGCAGCAACAGGGGGGGAACTGAAGCTTTCTTT
CASSNRGGTEAFF
>-|TRBJ2-1|-|TRBV7-7
TGTGCCAGCAGCCCGGGGAGGACCGAGGGCTTCAGTGAGCAGTTCTTC
CASSPGRTEGFSEQFF
>-|TRBJ1-5|-|TRBV12-3/TRBV12-4
TGTGCCAGCAGTTTAGCGCAGGGTCAGCCCCAGCATTTT
CASSLAQGQPQHF
>-|TRBJ2-7|-|TRBV12-3/TRBV12-4
TGTGCCAGCAGTTTTTCAGGGTACAACGAGCAGTACTTC
CASSFSGYNEQYF
>-|TRBJ2-3|-|TRBV29-1
TGCAGCGTTGGCGGTGTAGATACGCAGTATTTT
CSVGGVDTQYF
>TRBD1|TRBJ1-3|-|TRBV2
TGTGCCAGCAGTCTGACAGGGTCTGGAAACACCATATATTTT
CASSLTGSGNTIYF
>TRBD1|TRBJ1-5|-|TRBV4-2
TGTGCCAGCAGCCACCAGGGGGTTGGCAGCAATCAGCCCCAGCATTTT
CASSHQGVGSNQPQHF
>-|TRBJ1-5|once|TRBV2
TGTGCCAGCAGAACCCGACAGAGCAATCAGCCCCAGCATTTT
CASRTRQSNQPQHF
>TRBD1|TRBJ2-7|-|TRBV3-1/TRBV3-2
TGTGCCAGCAGCCAAGTCGGGACAGGGAGAGGCGAGCAGTACTTC
CASSQVGTGRGEQYF
>-|TRBJ1-1|-|TRBV18
TGTGCCAGCTCATTGGGACACAACACTGAAGCTTTCTTT
CASSLGHNTEAFF